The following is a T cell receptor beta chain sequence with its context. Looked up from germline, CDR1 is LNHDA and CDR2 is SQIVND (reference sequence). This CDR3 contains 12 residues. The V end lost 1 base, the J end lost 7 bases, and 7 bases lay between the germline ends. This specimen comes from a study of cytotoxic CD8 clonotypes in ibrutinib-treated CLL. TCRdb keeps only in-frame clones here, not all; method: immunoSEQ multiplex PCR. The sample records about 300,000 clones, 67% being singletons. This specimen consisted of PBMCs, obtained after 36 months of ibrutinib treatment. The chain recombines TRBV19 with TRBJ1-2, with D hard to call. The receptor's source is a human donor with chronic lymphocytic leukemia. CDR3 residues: CASSIGSRGYTF. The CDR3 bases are TGTGCCAGTAGTATAGGCTCTCGTGGCTACACCTTC.